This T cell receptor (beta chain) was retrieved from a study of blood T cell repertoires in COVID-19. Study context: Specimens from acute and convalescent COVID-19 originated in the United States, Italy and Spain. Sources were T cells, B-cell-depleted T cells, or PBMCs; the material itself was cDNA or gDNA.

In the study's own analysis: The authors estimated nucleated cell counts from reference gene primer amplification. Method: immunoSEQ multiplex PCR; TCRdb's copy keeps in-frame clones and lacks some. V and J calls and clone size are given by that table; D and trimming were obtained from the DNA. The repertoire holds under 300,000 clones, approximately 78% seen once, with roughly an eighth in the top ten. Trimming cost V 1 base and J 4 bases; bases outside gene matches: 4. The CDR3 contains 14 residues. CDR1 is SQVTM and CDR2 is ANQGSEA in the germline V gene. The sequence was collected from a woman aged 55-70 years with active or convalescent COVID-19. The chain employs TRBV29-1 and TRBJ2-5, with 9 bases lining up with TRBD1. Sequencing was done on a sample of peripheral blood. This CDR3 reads CSVEGGQGVETQYF. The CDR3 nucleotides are TGCAGCGTTGAAGGGGGACAGGGAGTAGAGACCCAGTACTTC.